Below, 18 T cell receptor beta chains from the same sample are listed, as sequenced in a study of beta chain features in type 1 diabetes. TCRB transcripts that were expressed got sequenced, as all of the isolated RNA had been reverse transcribed. Sequencing was performed with immunoSEQ multiplex PCR; in TCRdb, only in-frame clones are kept and a portion is missing. Seen here are 200,000 to 250,000 clones, about 71% observed once, and the top ten hold about 0.05%. The sample taken for sequencing was naive CD4+ T cells from blood. The receptors shown here come from a man under 40 in good health.

This sequence joins TRBV30 and TRBJ2-5; D might be TRBD1 (6 bases). The germline V gene has CDR1 GTSNPN and CDR2 SVGIG (reference sequence). The ends were cut back, 1 base at V and 1 base at J, with 10 bases in the middle. The CDR3 loop spans 14 amino acids. The CDR3 nucleotides are TGTGCCTGGAGTGGATGGGGGCTCCAAGAGACCCAGTACTTC. It yields the protein CAWSGWGLQETQYF.

The V gene is TRBV7-9, the J gene TRBJ2-5; the match to TRBD1 covers 7 bases. V was pared by 5 bases and J by 2 bases, with 5 bases of the junction left unmatched. Germline V gives CDR1 SEHNR, CDR2 FQNEAQ (reference sequence). This CDR3 is 14 amino acids long. The CDR3 sequence is CASSGGQYQETQYF. CDR3 sequence (DNA): TGTGCCAGCAGCGGGGGACAGTATCAAGAGACCCAGTACTTC.

The CDR3 region has the DNA TGTGCCTGGAACGAGACTCCCTACGAGCAGTACTTC. Protein: CAWNETPYEQYF. J is TRBJ2-5 and V is TRBV30; D call uncertain. The J call is uncertain, as TRBJ2-7 better fits the DNA end. Germline CDR1 reads GTSNPN; CDR2 reads SVGIG (reference sequence). The CDR3 consists of 12 residues.

The chain links TRBV7-2 to TRBJ2-7; 11 bases map to TRBD1. Germline trimming cut 5 bases from V and 3 bases from J; bases unmatched to any gene: 3. The CDR3 sequence is 14 residues long. Germline loops: CDR1 SGHTA, CDR2 FQGNSA. CDR3: CASSPDRGLYEQYF. The CDR3 DNA reads as TGTGCCAGCAGCCCGGACAGGGGGCTCTACGAGCAGTACTTC.

V usage is TRBV6-6 and J usage is TRBJ2-5; 11 bases fit TRBD2. This CDR3 has 16 residues. CDR1 is MNHNY and CDR2 is SVGAGI in the germline V gene (reference sequence). V shed 6 bases, J shed 3 bases, and the junction held 9 bases outside the gene matches. This chain's CDR3 is CASSPPGTSGKETQYF. CDR3 nucleotide sequence: TGTGCCAGCAGCCCCCCAGGGACTAGCGGTAAAGAGACCCAGTACTTC.

The gene calls are TRBV11-2 and TRBJ2-1, with TRBD1 matching over 7 bases. The germline gives CDR1 SGHAT, CDR2 FQNNGV. The CDR3 has 17 residues. V lost 2 bases, J lost 5 bases, and 12 bases stayed unmatched. CDR3 sequence (DNA): TGTGCCAGCAGCTTAATTGTGTCAGGGACAGTTAACAATGAGCAGTTCTTC. Encoded protein: CASSLIVSGTVNNEQFF.

The chain is built from TRBV9 and TRBJ2-7; the match to TRBD1 covers 11 bases. The CDR3 extends over 16 amino acids. V was clipped by 3 bases and J by 0 bases; unmatched bases: 5. From germline, CDR1 is SGDLS and CDR2 YYNGEE. In DNA, the CDR3 is TGTGCCAGCAGCGCCTTGGACAGGGGGCACTCCTACGAGCAGTACTTC. It translates to CASSALDRGHSYEQYF.

V gene TRBV30 combines with J gene TRBJ2-2, with 7 bases matching TRBD2. Germline V gene sequence: CDR1 GTSNPN, CDR2 SVGIG (reference sequence). The CDR3 totals 15 residues. With 2 bases clipped from V and 5 bases from J, the junction kept 8 bases outside the gene matches. The CDR3 DNA reads TGTGCCTGGAGTCATAGGGCGGGAGCGACCGGGGAGCTGTTTTTT. It yields the protein CAWSHRAGATGELFF.

The chain joins TRBV5-1 to TRBJ2-3; 7 bases agree with TRBD2. This CDR3 contains 14 residues. Trimming removed 4 bases from V and 2 bases from J; junction bases left unmatched: 4. Germline values: CDR1 SGHRS, CDR2 YFSETQ. The CDR3 is CASSPGTNTDTQYF. The CDR3 nucleotides are TGCGCCAGCAGCCCCGGGACTAACACAGATACGCAGTATTTT.

This clone was counted once. The chain carries TRBV5-4 and TRBJ2-1; TRBD2 matches 10 bases. Germline V gives CDR1 SGHNT, CDR2 YYREEE (reference sequence). This CDR3 is 18 amino acids long. V shed 0 bases, J shed 5 bases, and the junction held 11 bases outside the gene matches. The CDR3 region has the DNA TGTGCCAGCAGCTTGGGCCCTTCCCCGGGACTAGCGAACAATGAGCAGTTCTTC. The encoded protein is CASSLGPSPGLANNEQFF. The whole variable domain, remainder taken from reference TRBV5-4 and TRBJ2-1, is ETGVTQSPTHLIKTRGQQVTLRCSSQSGHNTVSWYQQALGQGPQFIFQYYREEENGRGNFPPRFSGLQFPNYSSELNVNALELDDSALYLCASSLGPSPGLANNEQFFGPGTRLTVL.

The chain combines TRBV4-1 with TRBJ2-1; no definite D call. This CDR3 is built from 14 residues. Germline lookup yields CDR1 MGHRA and CDR2 YSYEKL. The germline V and J ends were trimmed by 4 bases and 8 bases, with 15 bases remaining between them. CDR3 residues: CASSLVEHLDEQFF. The CDR3 DNA follows: TGCGCCAGCAGCCTGGTAGAACATTTGGATGAGCAGTTCTTC.

The genes are TRBV5-6 and TRBJ2-7; TRBD2 matches at 10 bases. V dropped 5 bases and J dropped 2; count of bases not matched to a gene: 7. This CDR3 is built from 15 residues. CDR1 and CDR2 (germline): SGHDT, YYEEEE. The CDR3 sequence: CASRHRSGRAYEQYF. The CDR3 coding sequence is TGTGCCAGCAGACATAGAAGCGGGAGGGCCTACGAGCAGTACTTC.

V is TRBV2 and J is TRBJ2-1; no clear D gene. Looked up from germline, CDR1 is SNHLY and CDR2 is FYNNEI. The CDR3 has 11 residues. The V end was cut by 5 bases, the J end by 3 bases, with 2 bases between. The CDR3 bases are TGTGCCAGCAGTAACTACAATGAGCAGTTCTTC. This sequence encodes CASSNYNEQFF. The full variable domain, with the rest looked up from reference TRBV2 and TRBJ2-1, is EPEVTQTPSHQVTQMGQEVILRCVPISNHLYFYWYRQILGQKVEFLVSFYNNEISEKSEIFDDQFSVERPDGSNFTLKIRSTKLEDSAMYFCASSNYNEQFFGPGTRLTVL.

The gene calls are TRBV30 and TRBJ2-3, with 13 bases identical to TRBD2. Looked up from germline, CDR1 is GTSNPN and CDR2 is SVGIG (reference sequence). Unmatched junction bases numbered 2, after V lost 3 bases and J lost 5 bases. The CDR3 extends over 14 amino acids. CDR3 amino acids: CAWRGLAGVDTQYF. In DNA form, the CDR3 reads TGTGCCTGGAGAGGACTAGCGGGGGTAGATACGCAGTATTTT.

The gene calls are TRBV30 and TRBJ2-7; tentative D call: TRBD2 (6 bases). Per germline, CDR1 GTSNPN and CDR2 SVGIG (reference sequence). The CDR3 has 14 residues. Trimming took 3 bases from V and 7 from J, leaving 19 bases between them. In nucleotides, the CDR3 is TGTGCCTGGAGAGGTTCCGGACCCGGGGGAGAGCAGTACTTC. Translation: CAWRGSGPGGEQYF.

This clone occurred a few times. The J gene is TRBJ2-7, the V gene TRBV29-1, with D possibly TRBD2 on 6 matching bases. Germline lookup yields CDR1 SQVTM and CDR2 ANQGSEA. Trimming took off 4 bases at V and 5 bases at J, with 15 bases between the two ends. The CDR3 covers 13 residues. The CDR3, as DNA: TGCAGCGTTGCATATCAGCCGGGGGACGAGCAGTACTTC. Translating it yields CSVAYQPGDEQYF.

This clone was detected only once. The chain couples TRBV2 to TRBJ2-1; 7 positions match TRBD1. The germline V gene has CDR1 SNHLY and CDR2 FYNNEI. V gave up 6 bases and J gave up 8 bases; unmatched junction bases: 4. The CDR3 sequence is 12 residues long. For the CDR3, the DNA is TGTGCCAGCAGCGCACAGGGGTATGAGCAGTTCTTC. This gives the protein CASSAQGYEQFF.

The chain couples TRBV28 to TRBJ1-5; D is uncertain. The CDR3 extends over 15 amino acids. Germline values: CDR1 MDHEN, CDR2 SYDVKM. Trimming cost V 6 bases and J 6 bases, with 18 bases left between them. The CDR3 nucleotides are TGTGCCAGCAGCCCAGAGGCAGGCGGCGGTCAGCCCCAGCATTTT. This gives the protein CASSPEAGGGQPQHF.